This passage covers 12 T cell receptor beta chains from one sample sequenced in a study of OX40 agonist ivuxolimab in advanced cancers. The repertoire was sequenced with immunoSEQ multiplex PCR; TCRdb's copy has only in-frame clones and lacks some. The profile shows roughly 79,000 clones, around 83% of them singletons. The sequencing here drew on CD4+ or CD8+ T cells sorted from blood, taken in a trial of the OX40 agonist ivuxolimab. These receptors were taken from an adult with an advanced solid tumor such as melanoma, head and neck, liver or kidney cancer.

In DNA, the CDR3 is TGTGCCAGCAGTGTAAATGGGTTCGGCAATCAGCCCCAGCATTTT. Translated, it gives CASSVNGFGNQPQHF. The chain employs TRBV6-5 and TRBJ1-5; the D is unclear. This CDR3 is 15 amino acids long. Trimming removed 5 bases at V and 2 bases at J, with 13 bases between. CDR1 is MNHEY and CDR2 is SVGAGI in the germline V gene.

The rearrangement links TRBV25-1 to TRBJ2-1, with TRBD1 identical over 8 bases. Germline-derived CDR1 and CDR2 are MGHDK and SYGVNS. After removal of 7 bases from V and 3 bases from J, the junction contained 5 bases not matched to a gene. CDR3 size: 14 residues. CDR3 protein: CASKGTGDYNEQFF. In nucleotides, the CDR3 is TGTGCCAGCAAAGGGACAGGAGACTACAATGAGCAGTTCTTC.

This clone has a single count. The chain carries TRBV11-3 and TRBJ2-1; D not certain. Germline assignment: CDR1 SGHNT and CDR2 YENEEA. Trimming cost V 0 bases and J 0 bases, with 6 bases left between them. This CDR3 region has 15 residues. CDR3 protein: CASSLETSSYNEQFF. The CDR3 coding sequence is TGTGCCAGCAGCTTAGAGACAAGCTCCTACAATGAGCAGTTCTTC.

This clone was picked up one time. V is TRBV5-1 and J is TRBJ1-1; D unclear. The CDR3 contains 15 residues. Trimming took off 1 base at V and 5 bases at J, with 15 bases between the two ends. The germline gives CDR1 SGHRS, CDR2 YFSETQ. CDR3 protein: CASSLFTVNGTEAFF. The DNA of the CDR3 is TGCGCCAGCAGCTTGTTTACAGTTAATGGGACTGAAGCTTTCTTT.

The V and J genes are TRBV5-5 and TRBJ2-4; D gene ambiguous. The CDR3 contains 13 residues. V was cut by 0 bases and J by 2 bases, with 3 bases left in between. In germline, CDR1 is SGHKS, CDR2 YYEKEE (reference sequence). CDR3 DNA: TGTGCCAGCAGCTTGGGATCCAAAAACATTCAGTACTTC. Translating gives CASSLGSKNIQYF.

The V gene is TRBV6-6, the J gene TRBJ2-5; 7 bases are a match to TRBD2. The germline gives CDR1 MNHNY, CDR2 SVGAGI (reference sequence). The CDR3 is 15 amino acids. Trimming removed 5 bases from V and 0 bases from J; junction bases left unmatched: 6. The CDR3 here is CASSPSGVNQETQYF. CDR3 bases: TGTGCCAGCAGTCCAAGCGGGGTTAACCAAGAGACCCAGTACTTC.

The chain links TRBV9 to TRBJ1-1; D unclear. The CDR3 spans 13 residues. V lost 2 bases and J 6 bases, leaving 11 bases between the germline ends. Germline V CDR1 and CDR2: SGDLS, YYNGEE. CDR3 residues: CASSVGNSAEAFF. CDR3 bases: TGTGCCAGCAGCGTGGGGAACAGCGCTGAAGCTTTCTTT. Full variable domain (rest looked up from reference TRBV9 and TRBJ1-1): DSGVTQTPKHLITATGQRVTLRCSPRSGDLSVYWYQQSLDQGLQFLIQYYNGEERAKGNILERFSAQQFPDLHSELNLSSLELGDSALYFCASSVGNSAEAFFGQGTRLTVV.

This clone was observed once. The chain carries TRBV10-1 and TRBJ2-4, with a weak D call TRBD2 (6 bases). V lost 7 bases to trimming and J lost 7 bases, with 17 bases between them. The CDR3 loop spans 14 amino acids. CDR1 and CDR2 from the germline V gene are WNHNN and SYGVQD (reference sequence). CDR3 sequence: CASNFTLAWNIQYF. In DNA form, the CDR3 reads TGCGCCAGCAACTTCACCCTAGCGTGGAACATTCAGTACTTC.

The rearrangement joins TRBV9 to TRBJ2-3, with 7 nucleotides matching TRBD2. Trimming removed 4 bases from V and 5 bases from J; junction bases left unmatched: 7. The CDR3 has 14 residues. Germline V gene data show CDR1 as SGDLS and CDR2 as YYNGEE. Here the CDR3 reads CASSLGVAGDTQYF. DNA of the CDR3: TGTGCCAGCAGCCTAGGGGTAGCGGGAGATACGCAGTATTTT.

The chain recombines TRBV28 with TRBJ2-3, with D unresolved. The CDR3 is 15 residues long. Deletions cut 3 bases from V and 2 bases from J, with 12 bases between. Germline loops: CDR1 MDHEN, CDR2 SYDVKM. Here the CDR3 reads CASSLSNGHTDTQYF. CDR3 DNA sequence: TGTGCCAGCAGTTTGAGCAACGGGCACACAGATACGCAGTATTTT.

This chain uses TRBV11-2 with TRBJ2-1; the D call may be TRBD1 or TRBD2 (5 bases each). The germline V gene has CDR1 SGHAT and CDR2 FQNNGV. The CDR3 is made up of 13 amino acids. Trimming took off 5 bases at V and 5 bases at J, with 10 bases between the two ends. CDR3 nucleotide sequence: TGTGCCAGCAGCCCGGGACCTAACAATGAGCAGTTCTTC. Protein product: CASSPGPNNEQFF.

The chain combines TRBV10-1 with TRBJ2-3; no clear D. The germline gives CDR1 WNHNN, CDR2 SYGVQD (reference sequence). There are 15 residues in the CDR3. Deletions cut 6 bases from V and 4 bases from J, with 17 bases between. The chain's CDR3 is CASSTDSAGADTQYF. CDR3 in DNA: TGCGCCAGCAGCACTGACTCGGCTGGTGCAGATACGCAGTATTTT.